Presented here are 18 T cell receptor beta chains from one specimen sequenced in a study of CDR3 diversity in severe acne. TCRdb used MiXCR to reprocess the PCR reads, holding one entry per CDR3 protein. The table lists over 90,000 distinct CDR3 sequences, 45% to 60% of them singletons. The sequencing input was blood. The receptors were sampled from a male donor with acne.

The V gene is TRBV11-2, the J gene TRBJ2-5; possibly TRBD1 for D (6 bases). V lost 3 bases and J lost 5, with 13 bases in between. The CDR3 loop spans 14 amino acids. Germline V gene sequence: CDR1 SGHAT, CDR2 FQNNGV. CDR3 sequence reads: CASSLIHQGETQYF. CDR3 nucleotide sequence: TGTGCCAGCAGCTTGATACACCAGGGGGAGACCCAGTACTTC. Filled out from reference TRBV11-2 and TRBJ2-5, the complete variable domain reads EAGVAQSPRYKIIEKRQSVAFWCNPISGHATLYWYQQILGQGPKLLIQFQNNGVVDDSQLPKDRFSAERLKGVDSTLKIQPAKLEDSAVYLCASSLIHQGETQYFGPGTRLLVL.

This clonotype was seen a few times. The CDR3 sequence: CASSDHIDINEKLFF. The DNA of the CDR3 is TGTGCCAGCAGTGACCACATAGACATCAATGAAAAACTGTTTTTT. The genes are TRBV25-1 and TRBJ1-4; D is unresolved. The V gene lost 3 bases and the J gene lost 5 bases, with 13 bases spanning the gap. CDR3 size: 15 residues. Germline-derived CDR1 and CDR2 are MGHDK and SYGVNS. The full variable domain, its missing parts supplied by reference TRBV25-1 and TRBJ1-4, is EADIYQTPRYLVIGTGKKITLECSQTMGHDKMYWYQQDPGMELHLIHYSYGVNSTEKGDLSSESTVSRIRTEHFPLTLESARPSHTSQYLCASSDHIDINEKLFFGSGTQLSVL.

This clonotype was found once. The V gene is TRBV7-9, the J gene TRBJ1-5; D is perhaps TRBD1 (6 bases). This CDR3 region has 14 residues. V was trimmed by 5 bases and J by 8 bases, leaving 16 bases between them. In germline, CDR1 is SEHNR, CDR2 FQNEAQ (reference sequence). In DNA form, the CDR3 reads TGTGCCAGCAGCCCTTCGGGGGGCCGGGAGCCCCAGCATTTT. Its translation is CASSPSGGREPQHF.

The rearrangement links TRBV6-1 to TRBJ2-7; the match to TRBD2 covers 9 bases. Unmatched junction bases numbered 5, after V lost 0 bases and J lost 2 bases. The CDR3 extends over 16 amino acids. Germline V gene sequence: CDR1 MNHNS, CDR2 SASEGT. The CDR3, as DNA: TGTGCCAGCAGTGAAGCTAGCGGGAGCGCCCCCTACGAGCAGTACTTC. Protein: CASSEASGSAPYEQYF.

Turning to this clonotype: This sequence may be a read error, since a much larger clone differs from it by one base. This chain links TRBV20-1 with TRBJ2-1; 7 bases align to TRBD2. Germline assignment: CDR1 DFQATT and CDR2 SNEGSKA (reference sequence). This CDR3 is built from 15 residues. The CDR3 DNA is TGCAGCGCCGACGATCTTGGCGGGAGTAGGTATGAGCAGTTCTTC. Protein sequence: CSADDLGGSRYEQFF.

This clonotype has at least ten counts. This chain uses TRBV6-5 with TRBJ2-1; D perhaps matches TRBD2 (5 bases). Trimming left V 4 bases short and J 8 bases short, with 15 bases between. Germline V CDR1 and CDR2: MNHEY, SVGAGI. The CDR3 loop spans 14 amino acids. CDR3 sequence reads: CASSFSVQVDEQFF. CDR3 nucleotides: TGTGCCAGCAGTTTTAGCGTTCAGGTCGATGAGCAGTTCTTC.

This clonotype has just one count. The CDR3 coding sequence is TGCGCCAGCAGCCAAAGCCCGGGCCCCCCGGGTCGCGAGCAGTACTTC. Amino acids: CASSQSPGPPGREQYF. V is TRBV4-1 and J is TRBJ2-7; D gene unclear. The CDR3 consists of 16 residues. V gave up 2 bases and J gave up 6 bases, with 20 bases separating them. Germline V gene data show CDR1 as MGHRA and CDR2 as YSYEKL.

Note on this clonotype: One junction end does not reproduce the germline sequence, and a read error may be involved. This chain links TRBV19 with TRBJ2-7; D unclear. CDR3 length: 13 residues. Germline lookup yields CDR1 LNHDA and CDR2 SQIVND (reference sequence). The CDR3 reads CASSNSSPDAPHF. The CDR3, as DNA: TGTGCCAGTAGTAATTCCAGCCCGGACGCCCCCCACTTC.

Worth noting for this clonotype: A much larger clone is a single base away; this may be a read error. The J gene is TRBJ1-5, the V gene TRBV7-6; D gene unclear. This CDR3 contains 15 residues. Germline V CDR1 and CDR2: SGHVS, FNYEAQ. V was pared by 5 bases and J by 5 bases, with 16 bases between. The CDR3 region is CASSPGARGYQPQHF. For the CDR3, the DNA is TGTGCCAGCAGCCCAGGCGCAAGAGGCTATCAGCCCCAGCATTTT.

This clonotype came up many times. V gene TRBV7-9 combines with J gene TRBJ1-2, with TRBD1 as a possible D gene (6 bases). This CDR3 spans 15 amino acids. Looked up from germline, CDR1 is SEHNR and CDR2 is FQNEAQ (reference sequence). Trimming shortened V by 5 bases and J by 7 bases, and 20 bases separated the two germline ends. In DNA, the CDR3 is TGTGCCAGCAGCCCTGAGGGGGGGCGCGTTTCTGGCTACACCTTC. The encoded protein is CASSPEGGRVSGYTF. The whole variable domain, remainder taken from reference TRBV7-9 and TRBJ1-2, is DTGVSQNPRHKITKRGQNVTFRCDPISEHNRLYWYRQTLGQGPEFLTYFQNEAQLEKSRLLSDRFSAERPKGSFSTLEIQRTEQGDSAMYLCASSPEGGRVSGYTFGSGTRLTVV.

This clonotype was seen ten or more times. The J gene is TRBJ2-7, the V gene TRBV15; 7 nucleotides match TRBD1. The CDR3 loop spans 12 amino acids. With 4 bases clipped from V and 6 bases from J, the junction kept 3 bases outside the gene matches. Germline CDR1 is LNHNV and CDR2 is YYDKDF (reference sequence). In DNA, the CDR3 is TGTGCCACCAGCACCAGGACAGGCGAGCAGTACTTC. This sequence encodes CATSTRTGEQYF. The full variable domain, in which reference TRBV15 and TRBJ2-7 provide the parts outside the CDR3, is DAMVIQNPRYQVTQFGKPVTLSCSQTLNHNVMYWYQQKSSQAPKLLFHYYDKDFNNEADTPDNFQSRRPNTSFCFLDIRSPGLGDTAMYLCATSTRTGEQYFGPGTRLTVT.

This clonotype was recorded at least ten times. This sequence joins TRBV29-1 and TRBJ2-5, with 8 bases that match TRBD1. The CDR3 is 14 residues long. Per germline, CDR1 SQVTM and CDR2 ANQGSEA. V was pared by 4 bases and J by 7 bases, with 11 bases of the junction left unmatched. This chain's CDR3 is CSVATGATRGTQYF. CDR3 bases: TGCAGCGTTGCGACAGGGGCCACCCGAGGGACCCAGTACTTC.

Worth noting for this clonotype: Being one base from a much bigger clone, this may be a read error. The CDR3 DNA sequence: TGTGCCAGCGGCCAAGGACTAGCGGGACAGGGTGAGCAGTACTTC. Its protein is CASGQGLAGQGEQYF. The J gene is TRBJ2-7, the V gene TRBV3-1; the match to TRBD2 covers 12 bases. The V gene's germline CDR1 is LGHDT and CDR2 YNNKEL (reference sequence). The CDR3 length is 15 residues.

This clonotype was seen at least ten times. The J gene is TRBJ2-2, the V gene TRBV12-3 or TRBV12-4; D assignment may be TRBD1 or TRBD2 (5 bases each). There are 15 residues in the CDR3. The V end lost 7 bases, the J end lost 5 bases, and 17 bases lay between the germline ends. The CDR3 loop reads CASTSTYWGTGELFF. Written as DNA, the CDR3 is TGTGCCAGCACCTCGACGTACTGGGGGACCGGGGAGCTGTTTTTT.

This clonotype was counted a few times. A clone one base away is much larger, so this may be a read error. The genes are TRBV9 and TRBJ1-6; D remains ambiguous. Germline CDR1 and CDR2: SGDLS and YYNGEE. This CDR3 contains 15 residues. CDR3 DNA sequence: TGTGCCTGCAGCGTAAGGTCAGACTATAATTCACCCCTCCACTTT. Encoded protein: CACSVRSDYNSPLHF.

The rearrangement joins TRBV5-6 to TRBJ2-7, with 8 nucleotides matching TRBD1. This CDR3 has 16 residues. With V trimmed by 1 base and J by 2 bases, 8 bases remained unmatched. Germline CDR1 SGHDT, CDR2 YYEEEE. The CDR3 region is CASSLLAQGVPYEQYF. In nucleotides, the CDR3 is TGTGCCAGCAGCTTGCTGGCACAGGGGGTCCCCTACGAGCAGTACTTC. Full variable domain (remainder filled in from reference TRBV5-6 and TRBJ2-7): DAGVTQSPTHLIKTRGQQVTLRCSPKSGHDTVSWYQQALGQGPQFIFQYYEEEERQRGNFPDRFSGHQFPNYSSELNVNALLLGDSALYLCASSLLAQGVPYEQYFGPGTRLTVT.

As regards this clonotype: Germline is not matched at one junction end, which may reflect a read error. The chain is built from TRBV10-1 and TRBJ2-7; D not certain. Germline V gene sequence: CDR1 WNHNN, CDR2 SYGVQD (reference sequence). This CDR3 is built from 9 residues. The CDR3 nucleotides are TGTGCCATAGGAATCGAGCAGTACTTC. It codes for CAIGIEQYF.

The chain is built from TRBV19 and TRBJ1-5; D not resolved. Trimming took 6 bases from V and 6 from J, leaving 15 bases between them. The germline gives CDR1 LNHDA, CDR2 SQIVND (reference sequence). CDR3 size: 14 residues. CDR3 in DNA: TGTGCCAGTAGCCCGACCACGTTGGCTCAGCCCCAGCATTTT. This encodes CASSPTTLAQPQHF.